Described below is a single T cell receptor (beta chain) sequence and its context. The clone's antigen remains unknown. No per-base quality is available; no much larger clone lies one base away. The entry originates in a study of T cells in Graves' hyperthyroidism and ophthalmopathy (dated by TCRdb to the late 2010s). For context, the study as a whole: Peripheral blood samples were taken at initial diagnosis, before any treatment was given. To identify distinguishing TCR V-J signatures, a discovery cohort of around 98 patients was used, comprising under 45 with Graves' ophthalmopathy and 57 with stable Graves' hyperthyroidism. Whether ophthalmopathy could be predicted prospectively was tested in an independent validation cohort made up of roughly 19 hyperthyroidism patients plus 17 patients who later progressed to ophthalmopathy. The 100 or so discovery patients were divided at random into training and test sets in a 7:3 ratio. The study also compared thyroid tissue and blood T-cell repertoires from roughly 6 Graves' hyperthyroidism patients. After sampling, hyperthyroidism patients received methimazole starting at 30 mg daily, and ophthalmopathy patients received high-dose intravenous methylprednisolone. The paper reports TCR Vbeta CDR3 sequencing of over 130 peripheral blood samples: 43 ophthalmopathy, fewer than 85 hyperthyroidism and approximately 17 progressor patients. Overall study outcomes, separate from this receptor: In validation, progression to ophthalmopathy was predicted by the model with 70.59% sensitivity and around 75% specificity, a median of about 6.8 months before onset. Blood samples also contained most of the expanded thyroid clonotypes (frequency above 0.001), which suggests that blood repertoires may reflect thyroid immune responses. Sample size was not statistically predetermined, and blinding of investigators to group allocation was not performed. A model built on a 13 V-J signature distinguished ophthalmopathy from stable hyperthyroidism, reaching about 89% sensitivity and under 84% specificity in cross-validation and 80%/75% in testing.

CDR1 is given as ENHRY and CDR2 as SYGVKD, both from the germline V gene. Taken from cysteine to phenylalanine, the CDR3 has 14 residues. This entry keeps only the CDR3 DNA: 42 bases, framed from base 1. The V and J ends are trimmed by 4 bases and 1 base, leaving 7 bases between them. Amplification of TCR beta CDR3 regions was carried out from RNA transcripts. A first-round RT-PCR of the TCR CDR3 used the HTBI primer set with the Qiagen OneStep RT-PCR kit. A second multiplex PCR round built the libraries, followed by size selection and purification. Libraries were sequenced paired-end with 100 bp reads on an Illumina HiSeq2000. Processing in the source paper ran as follows. SOAPnuke was used to process the raw data, removing reads that contained adapters or uncalled bases, had a mean Phred below 15, or lacked an exact match to the constant primer or identifier. High-quality paired reads were merged with COPE v1.2.5, and unique nucleotide sequences were defined as clonotypes. MiTCR v1.1 was used to align the clonotypes against IMGT TRBV, TRBD and TRBJ reference segments. Analysis was restricted to V-J combinations with a frequency above 0.0001, which covered 99.2% of repertoires. A TCS score was defined as the ratio between F50 (clonal expansion) and ExV (chaos), using BLOSUM62-based TCRdist between CDR3 peptides within each V-J. Welch's t-statistics and random forest reduced approximately 520 V-J features to fewer than 15, which were used in a naive Bayes classifier (R e1071). The public sequencing data were trimmed at Q25 with fastp and processed into clonotypes with MiXCR by TCRdb, which kept only in-frame beta chains. Entries that share a CDR3 protein sequence are merged under the most common genes and DNA. The V and J calls and clone size are TCRdb's, not the authors'. The sample table lists 550,000 to 850,000 distinct CDR3 sequences, roughly 20% of them with a count of one. The top ten clonotypes cover over 15% of the sample.

Hyperthyroidism patients were newly diagnosed, had a disease duration of under 2 months, and were aged 18 to 65 years. Any patient with an uncontrolled infection, another autoimmune disease, pregnancy or lactation was excluded. Clinical symptoms, serum thyroxine and TRAb, thyroid ultrasound, and orbital computed tomography formed the basis for the diagnoses. Blood from progressor patients was drawn when they were first diagnosed with hyperthyroidism, before any ophthalmopathy symptoms appeared. Ficoll-Paque density gradient centrifugation was used to isolate PBMCs from 8 to 10 ml of fresh peripheral blood. Patients classed as progressors first received a Graves' hyperthyroidism diagnosis and then went on to develop ophthalmopathy during follow-up. Total RNA was extracted using Trizol reagent, and RNA quality was assessed on an Agilent 2100 Bioanalyzer.

This sequence was found in a woman aged 45-60 years with Graves' hyperthyroidism that later progressed to Graves' ophthalmopathy. The specimen sequenced was blood. The chain links TRBV10-3 with TRBJ2-2; TRBD1 is possibly the D segment (6 matching bases). The nucleotide sequence reads TGTGCCATCAGTGCAGGGGTGAACACCGGGGAGCTGTTTTTT. This encodes CAISAGVNTGELFF.